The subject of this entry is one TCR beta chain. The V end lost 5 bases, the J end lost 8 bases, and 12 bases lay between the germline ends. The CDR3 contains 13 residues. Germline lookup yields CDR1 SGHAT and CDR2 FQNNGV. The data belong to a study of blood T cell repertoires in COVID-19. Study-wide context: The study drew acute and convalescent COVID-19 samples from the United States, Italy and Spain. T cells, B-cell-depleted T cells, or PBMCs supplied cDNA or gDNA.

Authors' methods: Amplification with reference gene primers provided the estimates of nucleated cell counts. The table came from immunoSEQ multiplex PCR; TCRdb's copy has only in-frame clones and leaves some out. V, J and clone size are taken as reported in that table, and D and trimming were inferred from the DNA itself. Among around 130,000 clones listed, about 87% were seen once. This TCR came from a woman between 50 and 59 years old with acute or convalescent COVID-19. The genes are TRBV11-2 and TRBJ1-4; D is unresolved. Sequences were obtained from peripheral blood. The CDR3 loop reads CASSQVEGEKLFF. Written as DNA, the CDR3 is TGTGCCAGCAGCCAGGTTGAGGGAGAAAAACTGTTTTTT.